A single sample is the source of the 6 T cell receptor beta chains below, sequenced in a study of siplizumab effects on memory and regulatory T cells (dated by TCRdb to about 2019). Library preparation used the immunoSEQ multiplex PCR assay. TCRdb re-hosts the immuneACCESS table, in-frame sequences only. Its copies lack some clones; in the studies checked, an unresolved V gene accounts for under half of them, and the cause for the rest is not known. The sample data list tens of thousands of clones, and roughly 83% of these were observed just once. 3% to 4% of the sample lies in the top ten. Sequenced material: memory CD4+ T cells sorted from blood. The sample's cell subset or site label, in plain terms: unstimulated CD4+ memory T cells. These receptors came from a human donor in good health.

CDR3 nucleotides: TGTGCCAGCAGCACGAACTACGAGCAGTACTTC. It codes for CASSTNYEQYF. The chain employs TRBV5-4 and TRBJ2-7; D unclear. The germline V gene encodes CDR1 SGHNT and CDR2 YYREEE (reference sequence). V lost 4 bases and J 3 bases, leaving 5 bases between the germline ends. The CDR3 has 11 amino acids.

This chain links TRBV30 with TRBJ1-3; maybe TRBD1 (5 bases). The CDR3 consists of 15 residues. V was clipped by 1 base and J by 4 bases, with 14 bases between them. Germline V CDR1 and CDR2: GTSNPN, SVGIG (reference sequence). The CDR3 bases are TGTGCCTGGAGTGGAAGTGGGGCGCCCGGAAACACCATATATTTT. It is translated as CAWSGSGAPGNTIYF.

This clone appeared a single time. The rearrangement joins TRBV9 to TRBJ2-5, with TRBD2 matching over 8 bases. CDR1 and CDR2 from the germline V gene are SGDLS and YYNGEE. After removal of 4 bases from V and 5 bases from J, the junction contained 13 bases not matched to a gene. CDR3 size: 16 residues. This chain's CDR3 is CASSPRSGDVVETQYF. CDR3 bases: TGTGCCAGCAGCCCCCGTAGCGGGGATGTCGTGGAGACCCAGTACTTC. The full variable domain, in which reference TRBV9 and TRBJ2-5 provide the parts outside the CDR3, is DSGVTQTPKHLITATGQRVTLRCSPRSGDLSVYWYQQSLDQGLQFLIQYYNGEERAKGNILERFSAQQFPDLHSELNLSSLELGDSALYFCASSPRSGDVVETQYFGPGTRLLVL.

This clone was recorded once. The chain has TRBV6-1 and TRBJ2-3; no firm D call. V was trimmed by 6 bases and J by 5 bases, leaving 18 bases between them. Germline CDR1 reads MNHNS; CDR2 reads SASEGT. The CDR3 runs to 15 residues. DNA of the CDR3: TGTGCCAGCAGCCCCGGTTCTCCCGGGTTAGATACGCAGTATTTT. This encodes CASSPGSPGLDTQYF.

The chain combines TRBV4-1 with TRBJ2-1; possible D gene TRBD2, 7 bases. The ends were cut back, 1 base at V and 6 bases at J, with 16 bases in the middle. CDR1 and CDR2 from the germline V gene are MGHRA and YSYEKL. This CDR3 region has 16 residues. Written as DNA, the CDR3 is TGCGCCAGCAGCCAAGTTGGGATGGGGGGGCGCAATGAGCAGTTCTTC. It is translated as CASSQVGMGGRNEQFF.

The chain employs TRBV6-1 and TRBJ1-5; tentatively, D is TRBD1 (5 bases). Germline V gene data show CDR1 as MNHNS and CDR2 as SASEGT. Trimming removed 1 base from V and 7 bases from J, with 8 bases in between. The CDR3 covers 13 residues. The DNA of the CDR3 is TGTGCCAGCAGTGAAGTCGGGGACCAGCCCCAGCATTTT. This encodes CASSEVGDQPQHF.